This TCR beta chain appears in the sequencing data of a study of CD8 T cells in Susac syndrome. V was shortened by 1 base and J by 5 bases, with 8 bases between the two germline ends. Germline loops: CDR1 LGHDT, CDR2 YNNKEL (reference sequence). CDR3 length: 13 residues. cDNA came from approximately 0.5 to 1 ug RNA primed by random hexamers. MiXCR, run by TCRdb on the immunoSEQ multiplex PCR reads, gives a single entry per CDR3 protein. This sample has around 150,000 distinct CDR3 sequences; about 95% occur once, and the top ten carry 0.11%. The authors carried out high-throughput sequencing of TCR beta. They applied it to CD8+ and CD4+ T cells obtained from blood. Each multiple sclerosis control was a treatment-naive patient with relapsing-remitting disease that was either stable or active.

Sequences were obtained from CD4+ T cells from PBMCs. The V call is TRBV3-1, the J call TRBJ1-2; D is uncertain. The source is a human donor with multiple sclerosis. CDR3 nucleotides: TGTGCCAGCAGCCAAGTGGAAGGGTATGGCTACACCTTC. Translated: CASSQVEGYGYTF.